This is a list of T cell receptor beta chains from one sample in a study of cytomegalovirus exposure and HLA in healthy donors. The data were produced by immunoSEQ multiplex PCR, yet TCRdb's version contains in-frame clones alone and is incomplete. The data contain 150,000 or so clones, around 79% of them singletons. Sequencing used PBMCs. These receptors were collected from a woman between 45 and 65 years old in good health and CMV-seropositive. Both conserved end residues are part of each CDR3. D genes are given only for firm matches. Some rows have no size entry. The others give once, few or many, or a class for an expanded clone.

D,J,size,V,CDR3,DNA
.,TRBJ1-6,.,TRBV13,CASTYQGQGRSPLHF,TGTGCCAGCACCTACCAGGGCCAGGGGCGTTCACCCCTCCACTTT
.,TRBJ2-5,.,TRBV2,CASSEKRGIQETQYF,TGTGCCAGCAGCGAGAAACGGGGGATTCAAGAGACCCAGTACTTC
.,TRBJ2-7,.,TRBV28,CASKTRKPYEQYF,TGTGCCAGTAAAACACGCAAACCCTACGAGCAGTACTTC
.,TRBJ2-3,.,TRBV2,CASSEENQLIGTDTQYF,TGTGCCAGCAGTGAAGAAAACCAGTTAATTGGCACAGATACGCAGTATTTT
.,TRBJ1-2,.,TRBV4-1,CASSQDSRGNGYTF,TGCGCCAGCAGCCAAGACAGCCGGGGGAATGGCTACACCTTC
.,TRBJ2-5,.,TRBV5-1,CASSLVGAGQETQYF,TGCGCCAGCAGCTTGGTAGGGGCGGGACAAGAGACCCAGTACTTC
.,TRBJ1-2,once,TRBV30,CAWRGLENNYGYTF,TGTGCCTGGAGGGGTTTGGAGAATAACTATGGCTACACCTTC
.,TRBJ2-5,few,TRBV15,CATTVRSGLQETQYF,TGTGCCACCACTGTTCGGTCAGGGCTCCAAGAGACCCAGTACTTC
.,TRBJ1-1,.,TRBV18,CASSPVQGGSMNTEAFF,TGTGCCAGCTCACCAGTCCAGGGAGGGAGCATGAACACTGAAGCTTTCTTT
.,TRBJ2-7,.,TRBV7-9,CAGSLVGGSEQYF,TGTGCCGGCAGCTTAGTTGGGGGGAGCGAGCAGTACTTC
.,TRBJ1-5,.,TRBV12-2,CASRLVRTGGSNQPQHF,TGTGCAAGTCGCTTAGTTCGGACAGGGGGGAGCAATCAGCCCCAGCATTTT
.,TRBJ1-2,.,TRBV4-3,CASSQAPTPRGYGYTF,TGCGCCAGCAGCCAAGCGCCCACCCCGAGGGGGTATGGCTACACCTTC
.,TRBJ1-1,few,TRBV19,CATRYGAEAFF,TGTGCCACCCGATACGGGGCTGAAGCTTTCTTT
TRBD2,TRBJ2-3,.,TRBV5-1,CASSLRAAGADTQYF,TGCGCCAGCAGCTTAAGGGCAGCGGGGGCGGATACGCAGTATTTT
TRBD1,TRBJ2-7,.,TRBV25-1,CASSEYRGPTYEQYF,TGTGCCAGCAGTGAATACAGGGGGCCCACCTACGAGCAGTACTTC
.,TRBJ2-7,.,TRBV15,CATSKRQSALIFYEQYF,TGTGCCACCAGCAAGCGACAGTCAGCGCTGATCTTCTACGAGCAGTACTTC
.,TRBJ2-7,.,TRBV5-6,CASSRGQTAYEQYF,TGTGCCAGCAGTCGGGGACAAACTGCCTACGAGCAGTACTTC
.,TRBJ1-6,.,TRBV5-6,CASSNSLGASSPLHF,TGTGCCAGCAGCAATTCCCTGGGGGCAAGCTCACCCCTCCACTTT
TRBD2,TRBJ2-7,.,TRBV4-3,CASSQVPGTSGDEQYF,TGCGCCAGCAGCCAAGTTCCCGGGACTAGCGGGGATGAGCAGTACTTC
TRBD2,TRBJ2-1,.,TRBV7-2,CASSFTSGRHNEQFF,TGTGCCAGCAGCTTCACTAGCGGGCGCCACAATGAGCAGTTCTTC
.,TRBJ1-5,.,TRBV5-6,CASSATGNQPQHF,TGTGCCAGCAGCGCCACAGGGAATCAGCCCCAGCATTTT